These 18 T cell receptor beta chains came from one sample sequenced in a study of graft-versus-host responses after intestinal transplantation. Method: immunoSEQ multiplex PCR; TCRdb's copy keeps in-frame clones and lacks some. The sample consists of fewer than 95,000 clones, around 92% of them appearing once. These receptors' antigens are unknown. The sequences come from unstimulated CD8+ T cells sorted from spleen or lymph node cells, collected before transplant. Receptors were obtained from a human donor who was the organ donor for an intestinal transplant.

The rearrangement joins TRBV10-3 to TRBJ1-2, with a tentative D call TRBD1 (6 bases). The CDR3 runs 14 residues. V lost 3 bases and J lost 6, with 14 bases in between. Germline CDR1 reads ENHRY; CDR2 reads SYGVKD. CDR3 in DNA: TGTGCCATCAGTGAATGGGGGCGCTTGGATGGCTACACCTTC. It is translated as CAISEWGRLDGYTF.

The V and J genes are TRBV4-1 and TRBJ1-1, with 11 bases fitting TRBD1. The germline V gene encodes CDR1 MGHRA and CDR2 YSYEKL. This CDR3 spans 17 amino acids. Trimming removed 3 bases from V and 3 bases from J; junction bases left unmatched: 9. The CDR3 spells CASSHGTPGQGDTEAFF. Written as DNA, the CDR3 is TGCGCCAGCAGCCACGGAACCCCGGGACAGGGGGACACTGAAGCTTTCTTT.

This chain links TRBV5-8 with TRBJ2-7; the match to TRBD2 covers 7 bases. The trim removed 4 bases at V and 2 bases at J, leaving 6 bases unmatched. The CDR3 is 14 residues long. CDR1 and CDR2 from the germline V gene are SGHTS and YDEGEE. CDR3 sequence reads: CASSGGGGTYEQYF. CDR3 in DNA: TGTGCCAGCAGCGGGGGGGGAGGGACCTACGAGCAGTACTTC.

The chain has TRBV19 and TRBJ2-1, with TRBD2 matching over 11 bases. Germline V gene sequence: CDR1 LNHDA, CDR2 SQIVND (reference sequence). With V trimmed by 1 base and J by 2 bases, 1 base remained unmatched. The CDR3 is 16 residues long. Here the CDR3 DNA reads TGTGCCAGTAGTATAGGACTAGCGGGACCCTACAATGAGCAGTTCTTC. As protein: CASSIGLAGPYNEQFF.

This clone was seen more than once but under ten times. V gene TRBV5-1 combines with J gene TRBJ2-1, with 10 bases aligning to TRBD2. CDR3 length: 16 amino acids. The germline CDR1 and CDR2 sequences are SGHRS and YFSETQ. V gave up 4 bases and J gave up 4 bases; unmatched junction bases: 8. CDR3: CASSPLSSGGYNEQFF. CDR3 nucleotides: TGCGCCAGCAGCCCCCTATCTAGCGGGGGATACAATGAGCAGTTCTTC. The full variable domain, with the rest looked up from reference TRBV5-1 and TRBJ2-1, is KAGVTQTPRYLIKTRGQQVTLSCSPISGHRSVSWYQQTPGQGLQFLFEYFSETQRNKGNFPGRFSGRQFSNSRSEMNVSTLELGDSALYLCASSPLSSGGYNEQFFGPGTRLTVL.

This clone was recorded only once. The chain has TRBV9 and TRBJ2-1, with D possibly being TRBD2 (7 bases). This CDR3 spans 17 amino acids. Germline values: CDR1 SGDLS, CDR2 YYNGEE. V lost 2 bases to trimming and J lost 4 bases, with 19 bases between them. The CDR3 spells CASSVDRRGGDYNEQFF. The CDR3 coding sequence is TGTGCCAGCAGCGTTGACCGGCGCGGGGGCGATTACAATGAGCAGTTCTTC.

CDR3 DNA: TGTGCCAGCAGCGTAGCTACGGTCGAGGACATCTCTGGAAACACCATATATTTT. Translated, it gives CASSVATVEDISGNTIYF. The rearrangement links TRBV9 to TRBJ1-3, with D maybe TRBD1 (5 bases). Germline CDR1 reads SGDLS; CDR2 reads YYNGEE. This CDR3 is 18 amino acids long. V was shortened by 0 bases and J by 0 bases, with 16 bases between the two germline ends.

This chain uses TRBV7-9 with TRBJ2-3, with 7 positions matching TRBD1. CDR3 length: 14 residues. The trim removed 5 bases at V and 6 bases at J, leaving 8 bases unmatched. Germline CDR1 SEHNR, CDR2 FQNEAQ (reference sequence). In DNA form, the CDR3 reads TGTGCCAGCAGCATACTCGACAGGGATGATACGCAGTATTTT. This gives the protein CASSILDRDDTQYF.

This clone was seen once. V gene TRBV6-6 combines with J gene TRBJ1-1, with D uncertain. V was clipped by 2 bases and J by 2 bases, with 9 bases between them. This CDR3 region has 14 residues. The germline V gene encodes CDR1 MNHNY and CDR2 SVGAGI (reference sequence). CDR3: CASSYLTPNTEAFF. CDR3 sequence (DNA): TGTGCCAGCAGTTACCTTACACCAAACACTGAAGCTTTCTTT.

This chain joins TRBV15 and TRBJ2-3, with D maybe TRBD2 (7 bases). There are 12 residues in the CDR3. CDR1 is LNHNV and CDR2 is YYDKDF in the germline V gene (reference sequence). The V gene lost 9 bases and the J gene lost 6 bases, with 13 bases spanning the gap. The CDR3 DNA reads as TGTGCCACAGGGGGGGGGACGGATACGCAGTATTTT. Its protein product is CATGGGTDTQYF.

The chain carries TRBV4-3 and TRBJ2-5; a possible D gene is TRBD1 (6 bases). The CDR3 extends over 14 amino acids. Deletions cut 5 bases from V and 2 bases from J, with 12 bases between. Germline-derived CDR1 and CDR2 are LGHNA and YSLEER. Here the CDR3 reads CASSAQGHQETQYF. CDR3 in DNA: TGCGCCAGCAGCGCCCAGGGACATCAAGAGACCCAGTACTTC.

The chain recombines TRBV12-5 with TRBJ2-3; 8 positions match TRBD1. Trimming cost V 1 base and J 3 bases; bases outside gene matches: 0. This CDR3 is built from 14 residues. Per germline, CDR1 LGHNT and CDR2 FRNRAP. The CDR3 sequence: CASGLGQGTDTQYF. The CDR3 DNA is TGTGCTAGTGGTTTGGGACAGGGGACAGATACGCAGTATTTT.

The chain carries TRBV28 and TRBJ2-2, with D unclear. Germline V lookup: CDR1 MDHEN, CDR2 SYDVKM. This CDR3 is 13 amino acids long. Trimming took off 5 bases at V and 7 bases at J, with 11 bases between the two ends. CDR3 sequence (DNA): TGTGCCAGCAGTCATGTGGAGTACGGGGAGCTGTTTTTT. This encodes CASSHVEYGELFF.

This chain links TRBV28 with TRBJ1-1; tentatively, D is TRBD1 (6 bases). Between the trimmed V and J ends, which lost 3 bases and 4 bases, there was a span of 12 bases. This CDR3 spans 14 amino acids. CDR1 and CDR2 from the germline V gene are MDHEN and SYDVKM. DNA of the CDR3: TGTGCCAGCAGTTTCTCCAGGGGTGGCACTGAAGCTTTCTTT. Its translation: CASSFSRGGTEAFF. Supplemented by reference TRBV28 and TRBJ1-1, the full variable domain reads DVKVTQSSRYLVKRTGEKVFLECVQDMDHENMFWYRQDPGLGLRLIYFSYDVKMKEKGDIPEGYSVSREKKERFSLILESASTNQTSMYLCASSFSRGGTEAFFGQGTRLTVV.

This chain links TRBV7-8 with TRBJ1-5, with D tentatively TRBD1 (5 bases). The V end lost 4 bases, the J end lost 3 bases, and 19 bases lay between the germline ends. Germline V lookup: CDR1 SGHVS, CDR2 FQNEAQ. The CDR3 runs 17 residues. The CDR3: CASSSDPLGPSNQPQHF. CDR3 sequence (DNA): TGTGCCAGCAGCTCCGACCCTTTGGGGCCTTCCAATCAGCCCCAGCATTTT.

The chain has TRBV2 and TRBJ1-1; 12 bases map to TRBD1. The CDR3 runs to 14 residues. V shed 7 bases and J 8 bases; nucleotides not matched to a gene: 8. The germline V gene has CDR1 SNHLY and CDR2 FYNNEI. The CDR3 protein is CASIPGQGAQEAFF. The CDR3, as DNA: TGTGCCAGCATACCGGGACAGGGGGCTCAAGAAGCTTTCTTT. Together with reference TRBV2 and TRBJ1-1, the CDR3 gives the full variable domain: EPEVTQTPSHQVTQMGQEVILRCVPISNHLYFYWYRQILGQKVEFLVSFYNNEISEKSEIFDDQFSVERPDGSNFTLKIRSTKLEDSAMYFCASIPGQGAQEAFFGQGTRLTVV.

The chain employs TRBV5-1 and TRBJ2-3, with TRBD2 as a possible D gene (6 bases). Trimming removed 4 bases from V and 1 base from J, with 7 bases in between. The CDR3 sequence is 13 residues long. The V gene's germline CDR1 is SGHRS and CDR2 YFSETQ. This chain's CDR3 is CASSPGGTDTQYF. As DNA, the CDR3 is TGCGCCAGCAGCCCGGGGGGCACAGATACGCAGTATTTT.

The rearrangement joins TRBV27 to TRBJ1-5, with 8 bases matching TRBD1. The CDR3 loop spans 15 amino acids. Germline CDR1 reads MNHEY; CDR2 reads SMNVEV (reference sequence). V lost 5 bases, J lost 6 bases, and 9 bases stayed unmatched. This CDR3 reads CASSIASGTGQPQHF. The CDR3 bases are TGTGCCAGCAGTATTGCATCCGGGACAGGTCAGCCCCAGCATTTT.